This passage covers 8 T cell receptor beta chains from one sample sequenced in a study of cytomegalovirus exposure and HLA in healthy donors. A multiplex PCR was run with 60 Vbeta primers and 13 Jbeta primers. Repertoires were generated with immunoSEQ multiplex PCR, while TCRdb's copy carries only in-frame clones and drops some. The sample includes tens of thousands of clones, 60% to 80% of them seen just once. Sequenced sample: PBMCs. The source is a woman aged 45-60 years in good health and CMV-seropositive.

The chain combines TRBV6-1 with TRBJ1-5, with no clear D. This CDR3 region has 17 residues. Trimming removed 2 bases from V and 5 bases from J, with 19 bases in between. Germline V gene lookup returns CDR1 MNHNS and CDR2 SASEGT. Here the CDR3 DNA reads TGTGCCAGCAGTGAATCCCCTCCGAGACAAACCTATCAGCCCCAGCATTTT. Protein: CASSESPPRQTYQPQHF.

This sequence joins TRBV10-1 and TRBJ2-1, with a tentative D call TRBD2 (7 bases). Trimming removed 5 bases from V and 10 bases from J, with 15 bases in between. Per the germline V gene, CDR1 is WNHNN and CDR2 is SYGVQD (reference sequence). CDR3 length equals 13 residues. This CDR3 reads CASSTGGPVEQFF. In DNA, the CDR3 is TGCGCCAGCAGTACCGGGGGGCCAGTCGAGCAGTTCTTC.

The chain uses TRBV30 and TRBJ2-7; 7 bases line up with TRBD1. With 8 bases clipped from V and 2 bases from J, the junction kept 6 bases outside the gene matches. Per the germline V gene, CDR1 is GTSNPN and CDR2 is SVGIG (reference sequence). The CDR3 contains 12 residues. CDR3 nucleotide sequence: TGTGCCGGCTGGGACAGTCCCTACGAGCAGTACTTC. It encodes CAGWDSPYEQYF.

The chain links TRBV19 to TRBJ1-1; D may be TRBD1 (6 bases). Trimming cost V 5 bases and J 0 bases, with 13 bases left between them. The CDR3 sequence is 15 residues long. The germline CDR1 and CDR2 sequences are LNHDA and SQIVND (reference sequence). CDR3 sequence (DNA): TGTGCCAGTAGTTCACCGGGACATCTGAACACTGAAGCTTTCTTT. This gives the protein CASSSPGHLNTEAFF. The variable domain in full, completed from reference TRBV19 and TRBJ1-1, reads DGGITQSPKYLFRKEGQNVTLSCEQNLNHDAMYWYRQDPGQGLRLIYYSQIVNDFQKGDIAEGYSVSREKKESFPLTVTSAQKNPTAFYLCASSSPGHLNTEAFFGQGTRLTVV.

The chain employs TRBV5-1 and TRBJ2-5, with 7 nucleotides matching TRBD2. The CDR3 runs 16 residues. The V gene's germline CDR1 is SGHRS and CDR2 YFSETQ. The trim removed 2 bases at V and 2 bases at J, leaving 9 bases unmatched. The CDR3 here is CASSLGTTSVQETQYF. The CDR3 bases are TGCGCCAGCAGCTTAGGAACCACTAGCGTTCAAGAGACCCAGTACTTC.

This clone was counted only a few times. The V and J genes are TRBV5-4 and TRBJ2-5, with D tentatively TRBD2 (6 bases). The germline V gene encodes CDR1 SGHNT and CDR2 YYREEE (reference sequence). Trimming took off 0 bases at V and 4 bases at J, with 13 bases between the two ends. The CDR3 contains 15 residues. Here the CDR3 DNA reads TGTGCCAGCAGCTTGGAGGCGCTGGGGGGAGAGACCCAGTACTTC. Translating it yields CASSLEALGGETQYF.

For this clone: Its ends do not fully match the called genes, so a read error is possible. V is TRBV5-5 and J is TRBJ2-6; 8 nucleotides line up with TRBD1. From germline, CDR1 is SGHKS and CDR2 YYEKEE (reference sequence). The CDR3 runs to 18 residues. CDR3 in DNA: TGTGCCAGCAGCTCCACCGGGACAGGAGGCTCTGGGGCCAACGCCCTGACTTTC. Protein sequence: CASSSTGTGGSGANALTF.

Only a few counts were recorded for this clone. J is TRBJ1-2 and V is TRBV6-5; D may be TRBD1 (6 bases). Germline V gives CDR1 MNHEY, CDR2 SVGAGI. The CDR3 runs to 12 residues. Deletions cut 0 bases from V and 8 bases from J, with 7 bases between. DNA of the CDR3: TGTGCCAGCAGTTACTCAGGGGGAGGCTACACCTTC. It codes for CASSYSGGGYTF.